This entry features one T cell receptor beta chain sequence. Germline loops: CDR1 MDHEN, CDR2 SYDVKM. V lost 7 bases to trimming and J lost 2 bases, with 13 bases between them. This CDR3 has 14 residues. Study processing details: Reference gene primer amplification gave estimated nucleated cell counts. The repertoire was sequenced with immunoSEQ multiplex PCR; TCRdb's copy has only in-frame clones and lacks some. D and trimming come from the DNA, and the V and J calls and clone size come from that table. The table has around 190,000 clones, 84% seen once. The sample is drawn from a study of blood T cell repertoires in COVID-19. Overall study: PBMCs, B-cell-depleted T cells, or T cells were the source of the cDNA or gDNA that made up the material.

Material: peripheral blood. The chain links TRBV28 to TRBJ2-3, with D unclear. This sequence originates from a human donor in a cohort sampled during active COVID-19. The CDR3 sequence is CASKPSVITDTQYF. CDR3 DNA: TGTGCCAGCAAACCAAGCGTGATCACAGATACGCAGTATTTT.